This record concerns one T cell receptor (beta chain) sequence. What it binds is unknown. The data belong to a study of T cell responses to AZD1222 COVID-19 vaccine. Broader study findings: The peak T cell response came first, and repertoires were sampled only after it. Of the AZD1222 recipients, only 5 or 6 were seropositive at baseline. The donor cohort was predominantly white British with a female majority, and clonal diversity may have been underestimated. Once two AZD1222 doses were given, Spike-specific TCR breadth and depth went up.

Method: immunoSEQ multiplex PCR; TCRdb's copy keeps in-frame clones and lacks some. The sample includes about 66,000 clones, 70% to 80% of them seen just once. CDR3 length: 13 residues. V dropped 4 bases and J dropped 7 bases, with 13 bases sitting between them. Germline CDR1 reads SNHLY; CDR2 reads FYNNEI. The TCR comes from an adult in good health. V and J are TRBV2 and TRBJ1-2; the D gene is possibly TRBD1 (6 bases). Sequencing was performed on peripheral blood, taken on day 0 of MenACWY control vaccination. This CDR3 is CASSGTGLRGYTF. CDR3 sequence (DNA): TGTGCCAGCAGTGGCACAGGGTTACGTGGCTACACCTTC. The whole variable domain, remainder taken from reference TRBV2 and TRBJ1-2, is EPEVTQTPSHQVTQMGQEVILRCVPISNHLYFYWYRQILGQKVEFLVSFYNNEISEKSEIFDDQFSVERPDGSNFTLKIRSTKLEDSAMYFCASSGTGLRGYTFGSGTRLTVV.